These T cell receptor beta chains were read from a single sample in a study of cytomegalovirus exposure and HLA in healthy donors. Sequencing was performed with immunoSEQ multiplex PCR; in TCRdb, only in-frame clones are kept and a portion is missing. The data hold about 120,000 clones, with about 60% observed a single time. The sample was PBMCs. All receptors derive from a man in his forties in good health and CMV-seropositive. The CDR3 runs from the conserved cysteine through the conserved F or W. The D gene is left open where the match is weak. Clone size is given for some rows only: seen once, a few or many times, or a class if the clone is expanded.

d_gene: NA
v_gene: TRBV7-9
j_gene: TRBJ1-1
abundance: few
CDR3nt: TGTGCCAGCAGCAACATGAACACTGAAGCTTTCTTT
CDR3aa: CASSNMNTEAFF

d_gene: NA
v_gene: TRBV5-4
j_gene: TRBJ2-5
abundance: NA
CDR3nt: TGTGCCAGCAGCTTGGGTAGCGCATCGTACCAAGAGACCCAGTACTTC
CDR3aa: CASSLGSASYQETQYF

d_gene: TRBD2
v_gene: TRBV2
j_gene: TRBJ2-3
abundance: NA
CDR3nt: TGTGCCAGCAGAGTCATGGGGGGGAGCACAGATACGCAGTATTTT
CDR3aa: CASRVMGGSTDTQYF

d_gene: NA
v_gene: TRBV13
j_gene: TRBJ1-1
abundance: few
CDR3nt: TGTGCCAGCAGCTTACCTTTGGGGGACATGAACACTGAAGCTTTCTTT
CDR3aa: CASSLPLGDMNTEAFF

d_gene: NA
v_gene: TRBV6-1
j_gene: TRBJ2-7
abundance: NA
CDR3nt: TGTGCCAGCAGTGAAGCGCTTGGCAGGGTAACCTACGAGCAGTACTTC
CDR3aa: CASSEALGRVTYEQYF

d_gene: NA
v_gene: TRBV27
j_gene: TRBJ2-3
abundance: NA
CDR3nt: TGTGCCAGCAGTTCCGCTAGCATACAAGCCACAGATACGCAGTATTTT
CDR3aa: CASSSASIQATDTQYF

d_gene: TRBD1
v_gene: TRBV6-1
j_gene: TRBJ1-5
abundance: few
CDR3nt: TGTGCCAGCAGTGGACCCGGGACAGAGTCCAATCAGCCCCAGCATTTT
CDR3aa: CASSGPGTESNQPQHF

d_gene: NA
v_gene: TRBV11-2
j_gene: TRBJ2-7
abundance: NA
CDR3nt: TGTGCCAGCAGCTTAGCACAGGTTTCCTACGAGCAGTACTTC
CDR3aa: CASSLAQVSYEQYF

d_gene: NA
v_gene: TRBV11-1
j_gene: TRBJ2-3
abundance: NA
CDR3nt: TGTGCCAGCAGCCGTGGGGGGACGGTTACCACAGATACGCAGTATTTT
CDR3aa: CASSRGGTVTTDTQYF

d_gene: TRBD2
v_gene: TRBV11-2
j_gene: TRBJ2-2
abundance: NA
CDR3nt: TGTGCCAGCAGCTTACACGCTAGCGGTAATTCCGGGGAGCTGTTTTTT
CDR3aa: CASSLHASGNSGELFF

d_gene: TRBD1
v_gene: TRBV6-6
j_gene: TRBJ2-1
abundance: NA
CDR3nt: TGTGCCAGCAGTATGACAGGGTGGAATGAGCAGTTCTTC
CDR3aa: CASSMTGWNEQFF

d_gene: NA
v_gene: TRBV5-1
j_gene: TRBJ2-7
abundance: few
CDR3nt: TGCGCCAGCAGCTTGTTAATTTTCCCCTACGAGCAGTACTTC
CDR3aa: CASSLLIFPYEQYF

d_gene: NA
v_gene: TRBV7-9
j_gene: TRBJ2-1
abundance: NA
CDR3nt: TGTGCCAGCAGCAGGGGTTCCAATGAGCAGTTCTTC
CDR3aa: CASSRGSNEQFF

d_gene: TRBD1
v_gene: TRBV19
j_gene: TRBJ1-5
abundance: NA
CDR3nt: TGTGCCAGTAGTATACCTGACAGGGGGCTGAATCAGCCCCAGCATTTT
CDR3aa: CASSIPDRGLNQPQHF

d_gene: NA
v_gene: TRBV10-3
j_gene: TRBJ1-4
abundance: few
CDR3nt: TGTGCCATCAGTGCAGGGTTAGGTTTCGGTGAAAAACTGTTTTTT
CDR3aa: CAISAGLGFGEKLFF

d_gene: NA
v_gene: TRBV30
j_gene: TRBJ2-5
abundance: NA
CDR3nt: TGTGCCTGGAGTGTTCTAAGGGGACAAGAGACCCAGTACTTC
CDR3aa: CAWSVLRGQETQYF

d_gene: TRBD1
v_gene: TRBV4-1
j_gene: TRBJ1-1
abundance: NA
CDR3nt: TGCGCCAGCAGCCCAACAGGGGCAGAGATGAACACTGAAGCTTTCTTT
CDR3aa: CASSPTGAEMNTEAFF

d_gene: NA
v_gene: TRBV25-1
j_gene: TRBJ2-2
abundance: NA
CDR3nt: TGTGCCAGCAGTGACCGTGCCGGGGGCGGGGAGCTGTTTTTT
CDR3aa: CASSDRAGGGELFF

d_gene: NA
v_gene: TRBV5-4
j_gene: TRBJ1-6
abundance: NA
CDR3nt: TGTGCCAGCAACGTGAAACAGGGTGGAGATAATTCACCCCTCCACTTT
CDR3aa: CASNVKQGGDNSPLHF

d_gene: TRBD1
v_gene: TRBV28
j_gene: TRBJ1-2
abundance: NA
CDR3nt: TGTGCCAGCAGTTCCGCAGGGGGACGCTATGGCTACACCTTC
CDR3aa: CASSSAGGRYGYTF